A single sample gave rise to the 10 T cell receptor beta chains below, sequenced in a study of T cells in Graves' hyperthyroidism and ophthalmopathy. RNA transcripts provided the source from which TCR beta CDR3 regions were amplified. First-round RT-PCR targeting the TCR CDR3 was performed with the HTBI primer set. TCRdb reprocessed the multiplex PCR reads with MiXCR, giving one entry per CDR3 protein. The sample yields some 570,000 distinct CDR3 sequences, 12% to 15% seen once. The sample was blood. These receptors were obtained from a woman aged 18-29 years with Graves' ophthalmopathy.

This rearrangement joins TRBV10-2 to TRBJ2-7; TRBD1 or TRBD2 may be the D gene (5 bases each). V lost 8 bases and J 0 bases, leaving 14 bases between the germline ends. CDR3 size: 14 residues. Germline CDR1 and CDR2: WSHSY and SAAADI. CDR3 nucleotides: TGCGCCAGCGGTCGGGGCAGGAGCTCCTACGAGCAGTACTTC. This codes for CASGRGRSSYEQYF.

This clonotype was counted at least ten times. The rearrangement uses TRBV20-1 and TRBJ2-3; D remains ambiguous. The ends were cut back, 0 bases at V and 0 bases at J, with 10 bases in the middle. Germline CDR1 is DFQATT and CDR2 is SNEGSKA (reference sequence). The CDR3 runs to 15 residues. The CDR3 region is CSARDWANSTDTQYF. The CDR3 nucleotides read TGCAGTGCTAGAGACTGGGCTAATAGCACAGATACGCAGTATTTT.

As concerns this clonotype: A much more abundant neighbour one base away suggests this may be a read error. Here the CDR3 omits its conserved ending phenylalanine or tryptophan, so a read error is the likely source. The rearrangement uses TRBV7-2 and TRBJ2-7; D remains ambiguous. Germline V CDR1 and CDR2: SGHTA, FQGNSA. The length of the CDR3 is 14 residues. The V end lost 1 base, the J end lost 4 bases, and 11 bases lay between the germline ends. The DNA of the CDR3 is TGTGCCAGCAGCTTAGTTGGTAGTTTATACGAGCAGTACCTC. It encodes CASSLVGSLYEQYL.

The chain couples TRBV4-3 to TRBJ1-1; no clear D gene. Germline CDR1 and CDR2: LGHNA and YSLEER. The V end lost 4 bases, the J end lost 8 bases, and 11 bases lay between the germline ends. The CDR3 has 12 residues. DNA of the CDR3: TGCGCCAGCAGCCTCCGACCGGGGGAAGCTTTCTTT. Protein sequence: CASSLRPGEAFF.

This clonotype was seen many times. The chain links TRBV28 to TRBJ2-7, with D maybe TRBD2 (6 bases). The germline V gene has CDR1 MDHEN and CDR2 SYDVKM. CDR3 length: 16 amino acids. Trimming stripped 6 bases from V and 6 bases from J, with 24 bases between. This chain's CDR3 is CASRPGSLLRFTEQYF. CDR3 sequence (DNA): TGTGCCAGCAGGCCCGGGAGTCTCCTTCGTTTTACCGAGCAGTACTTC.

This clonotype came up many times. The chain employs TRBV11-2 and TRBJ1-1, with unresolved D. The germline CDR1 and CDR2 sequences are SGHAT and FQNNGV. The CDR3 has 15 amino acids. V was trimmed by 4 bases and J by 1 base, leaving 13 bases between them. CDR3 loop: CASSSIRRGNTEAFF. The CDR3 DNA sequence: TGTGCCAGCAGCTCCATACGGCGGGGGAACACTGAAGCTTTCTTT.

At least ten counts were recorded for this clonotype. V usage is TRBV7-2 and J usage is TRBJ2-3, with a tentative D call TRBD2 (6 bases). The CDR3 is 14 amino acids. Trimming removed 1 base from V and 4 bases from J, with 9 bases in between. CDR1 and CDR2 (germline): SGHTA, FQGNSA. The CDR3 DNA is TGTGCCAGCAGCTTAGAGCGGGTCCCAGATACGCAGTATTTT. It codes for CASSLERVPDTQYF.

Of note for this clonotype: This may come from a read error, since a much larger clone is one base off. This chain connects TRBV7-9 to TRBJ2-2, with a tentative D call TRBD1 (5 bases). This CDR3 has 15 residues. Trimming stripped 3 bases from V and 7 bases from J, with 15 bases between. The germline gives CDR1 SEHNR, CDR2 FQNEAQ (reference sequence). CDR3 nucleotide sequence: TGTGCCAGCAGCTTGGTACAGGAAGACATCGGGGAGCTGTTTTTT. This gives the protein CASSLVQEDIGELFF.

This clonotype was detected many times. This chain connects TRBV18 to TRBJ2-7, with a tentative D call TRBD2 (5 bases). The CDR3 covers 15 residues. V was cut by 3 bases and J by 6 bases, with 18 bases left in between. CDR1 KGHSH and CDR2 LQKENI come from the germline V gene. DNA for the CDR3: TGTGCCAGCTCACCGGCGGGCGGGCCCTTTGGCGAGCAGTACTTC. It codes for CASSPAGGPFGEQYF.

This clonotype was seen a handful of times. The genes are TRBV5-6 and TRBJ2-3, with D possibly being TRBD1 (5 bases). CDR1 and CDR2 (germline): SGHDT, YYEEEE. Trimming left V 4 bases short and J 1 base short, with 16 bases between. This CDR3 spans 16 amino acids. CDR3 coding DNA: TGTGCCAGCAGCGTGCGGACACGGACCCGCACAGATACGCAGTATTTT. Its translation: CASSVRTRTRTDTQYF.